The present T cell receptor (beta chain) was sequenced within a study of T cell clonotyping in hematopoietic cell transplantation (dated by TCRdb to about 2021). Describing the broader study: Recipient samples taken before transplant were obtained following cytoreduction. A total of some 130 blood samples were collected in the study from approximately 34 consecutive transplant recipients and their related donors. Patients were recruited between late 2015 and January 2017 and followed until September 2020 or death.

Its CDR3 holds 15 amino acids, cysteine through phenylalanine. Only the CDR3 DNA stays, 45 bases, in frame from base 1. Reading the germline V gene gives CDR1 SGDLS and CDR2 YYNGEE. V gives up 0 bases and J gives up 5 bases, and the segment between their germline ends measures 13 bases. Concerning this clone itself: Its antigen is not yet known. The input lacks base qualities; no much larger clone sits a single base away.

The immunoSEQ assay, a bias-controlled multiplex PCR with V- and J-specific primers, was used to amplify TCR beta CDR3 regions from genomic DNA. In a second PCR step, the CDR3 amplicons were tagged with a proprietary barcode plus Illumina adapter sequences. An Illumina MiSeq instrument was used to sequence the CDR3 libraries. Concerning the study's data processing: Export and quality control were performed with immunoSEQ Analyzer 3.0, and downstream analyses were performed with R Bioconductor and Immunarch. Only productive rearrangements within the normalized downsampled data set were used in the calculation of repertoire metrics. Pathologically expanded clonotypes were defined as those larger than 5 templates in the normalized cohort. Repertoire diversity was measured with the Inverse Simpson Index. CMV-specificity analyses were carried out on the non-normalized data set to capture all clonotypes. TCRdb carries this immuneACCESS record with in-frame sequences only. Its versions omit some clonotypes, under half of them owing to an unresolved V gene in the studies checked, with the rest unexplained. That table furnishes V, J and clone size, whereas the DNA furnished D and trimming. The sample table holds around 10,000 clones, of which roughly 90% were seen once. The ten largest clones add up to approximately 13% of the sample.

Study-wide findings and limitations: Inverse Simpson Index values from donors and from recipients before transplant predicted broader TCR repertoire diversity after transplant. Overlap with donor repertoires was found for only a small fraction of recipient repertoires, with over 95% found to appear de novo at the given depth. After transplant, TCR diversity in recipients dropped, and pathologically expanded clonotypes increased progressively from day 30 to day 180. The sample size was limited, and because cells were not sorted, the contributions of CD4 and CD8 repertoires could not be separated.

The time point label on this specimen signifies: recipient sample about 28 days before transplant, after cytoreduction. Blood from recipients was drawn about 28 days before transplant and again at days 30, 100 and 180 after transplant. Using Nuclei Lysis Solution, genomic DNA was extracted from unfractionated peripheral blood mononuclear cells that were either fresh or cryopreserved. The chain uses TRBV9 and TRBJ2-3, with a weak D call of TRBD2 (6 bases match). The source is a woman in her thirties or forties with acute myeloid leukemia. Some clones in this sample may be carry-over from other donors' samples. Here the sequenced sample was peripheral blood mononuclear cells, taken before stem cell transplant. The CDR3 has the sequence CASSVDGTYGDTQYF. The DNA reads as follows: TGTGCCAGCAGCGTAGACGGGACTTATGGAGATACGCAGTATTTT.